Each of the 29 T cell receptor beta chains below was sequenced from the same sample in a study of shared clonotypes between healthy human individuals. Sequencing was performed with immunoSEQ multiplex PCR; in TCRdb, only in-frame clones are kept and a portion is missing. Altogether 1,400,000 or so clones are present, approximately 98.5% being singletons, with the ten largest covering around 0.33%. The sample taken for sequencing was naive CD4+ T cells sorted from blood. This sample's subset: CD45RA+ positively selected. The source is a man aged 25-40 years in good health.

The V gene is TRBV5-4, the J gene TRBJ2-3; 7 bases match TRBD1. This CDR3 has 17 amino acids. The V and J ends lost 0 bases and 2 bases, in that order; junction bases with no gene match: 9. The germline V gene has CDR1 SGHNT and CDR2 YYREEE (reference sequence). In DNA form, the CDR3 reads TGTGCCAGCAGCTTGGCCCCCGGGACAGCCTTCACAGATACGCAGTATTTT. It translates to CASSLAPGTAFTDTQYF.

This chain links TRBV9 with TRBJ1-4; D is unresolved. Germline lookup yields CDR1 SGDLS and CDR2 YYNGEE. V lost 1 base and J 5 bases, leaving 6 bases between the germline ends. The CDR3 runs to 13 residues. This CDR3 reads CASSVSTNEKLFF. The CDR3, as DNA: TGTGCCAGCAGCGTATCCACGAATGAAAAACTGTTTTTT.

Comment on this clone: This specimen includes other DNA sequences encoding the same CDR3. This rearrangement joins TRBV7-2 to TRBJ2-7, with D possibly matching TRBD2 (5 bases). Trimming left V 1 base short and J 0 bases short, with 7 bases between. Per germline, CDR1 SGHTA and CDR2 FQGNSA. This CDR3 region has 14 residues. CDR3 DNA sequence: TGTGCCAGCAGCTTAGTTGGGAGCTCCTACGAGCAGTACTTC. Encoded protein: CASSLVGSSYEQYF.

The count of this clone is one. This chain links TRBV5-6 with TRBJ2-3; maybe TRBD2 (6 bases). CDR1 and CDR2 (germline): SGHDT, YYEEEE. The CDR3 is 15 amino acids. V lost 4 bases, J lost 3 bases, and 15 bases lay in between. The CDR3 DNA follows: TGTGCCAGCAGCGCGGGACGGAGGGGAACAGATACGCAGTATTTT. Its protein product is CASSAGRRGTDTQYF.

CDR3 amino acids: CASSVAAGPGELFF. As DNA, the CDR3 is TGTGCCAGCAGCGTAGCGGCGGGGCCCGGGGAGCTGTTTTTT. The rearrangement joins TRBV9 to TRBJ2-2; D is possibly TRBD2 (6 bases). The V gene lost 0 bases and the J gene lost 6 bases, with 9 bases spanning the gap. The CDR3 covers 14 residues. Looked up from germline, CDR1 is SGDLS and CDR2 is YYNGEE.

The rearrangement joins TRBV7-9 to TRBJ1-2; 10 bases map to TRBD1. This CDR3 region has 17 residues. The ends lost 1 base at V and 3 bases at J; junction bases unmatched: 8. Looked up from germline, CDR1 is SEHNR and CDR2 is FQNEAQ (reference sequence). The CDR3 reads CASSLDWDRGGYYGYTF. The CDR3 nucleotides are TGTGCCAGCAGCTTAGATTGGGACAGGGGAGGCTACTATGGCTACACCTTC.

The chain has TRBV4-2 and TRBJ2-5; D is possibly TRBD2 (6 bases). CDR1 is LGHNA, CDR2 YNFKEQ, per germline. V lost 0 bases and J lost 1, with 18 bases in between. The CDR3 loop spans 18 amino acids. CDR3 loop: CASSQESKGTGVQETQYF. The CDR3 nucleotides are TGTGCCAGCAGCCAAGAGTCGAAAGGGACGGGGGTCCAAGAGACCCAGTACTTC.

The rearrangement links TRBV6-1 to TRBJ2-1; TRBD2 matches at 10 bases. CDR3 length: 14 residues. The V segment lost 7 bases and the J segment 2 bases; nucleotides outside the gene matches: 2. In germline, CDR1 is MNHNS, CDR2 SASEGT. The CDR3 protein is CASILAGAYNEQFF. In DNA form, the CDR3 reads TGTGCCAGCATTCTAGCGGGGGCCTACAATGAGCAGTTCTTC.

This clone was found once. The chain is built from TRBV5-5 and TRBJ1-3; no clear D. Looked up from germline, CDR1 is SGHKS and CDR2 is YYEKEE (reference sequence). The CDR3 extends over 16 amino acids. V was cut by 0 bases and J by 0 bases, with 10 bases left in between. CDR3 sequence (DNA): TGTGCCAGCAGCTTGGACAATCCGCACTCTGGAAACACCATATATTTT. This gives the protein CASSLDNPHSGNTIYF.

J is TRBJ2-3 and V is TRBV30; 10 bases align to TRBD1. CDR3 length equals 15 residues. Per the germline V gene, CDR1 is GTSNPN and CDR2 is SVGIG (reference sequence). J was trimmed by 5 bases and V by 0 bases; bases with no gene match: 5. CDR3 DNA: TGTGCCTGGAGTGTCGGGACAGGGGTCAGAGATACGCAGTATTTT. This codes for CAWSVGTGVRDTQYF.

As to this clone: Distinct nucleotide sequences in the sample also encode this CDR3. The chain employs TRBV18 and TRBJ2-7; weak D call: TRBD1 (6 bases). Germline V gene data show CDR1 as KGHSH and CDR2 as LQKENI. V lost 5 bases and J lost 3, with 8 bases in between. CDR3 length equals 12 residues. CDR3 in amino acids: CASSLDSYEQYF. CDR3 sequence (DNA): TGTGCCAGCTCATTGGACAGCTACGAGCAGTACTTC.

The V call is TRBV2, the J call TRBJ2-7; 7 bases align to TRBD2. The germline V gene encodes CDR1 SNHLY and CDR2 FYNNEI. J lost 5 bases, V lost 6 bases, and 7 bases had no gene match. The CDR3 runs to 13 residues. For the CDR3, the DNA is TGTGCCAGCAGGTGGGAGGGCCGGGACGAGCAGTACTTC. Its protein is CASRWEGRDEQYF.

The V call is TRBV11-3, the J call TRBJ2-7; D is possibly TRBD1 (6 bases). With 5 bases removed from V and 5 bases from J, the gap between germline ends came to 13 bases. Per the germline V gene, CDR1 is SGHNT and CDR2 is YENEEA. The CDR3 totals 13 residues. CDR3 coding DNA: TGTGCCAGCAGCAAGCGAGGGGGACACGAGCAGTACTTC. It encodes CASSKRGGHEQYF. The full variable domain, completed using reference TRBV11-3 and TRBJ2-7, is EAGVVQSPRYKIIEKKQPVAFWCNPISGHNTLYWYLQNLGQGPELLIRYENEEAVDDSQLPKDRFSAERLKGVDSTLKIQPAELGDSAVYLCASSKRGGHEQYFGPGTRLTVT.

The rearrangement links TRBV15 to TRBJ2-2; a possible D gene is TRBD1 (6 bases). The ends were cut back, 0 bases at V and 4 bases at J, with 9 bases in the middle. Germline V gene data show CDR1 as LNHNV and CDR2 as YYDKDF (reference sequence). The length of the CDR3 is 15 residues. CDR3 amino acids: CATSRDQGGTGELFF. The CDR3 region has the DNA TGTGCCACCAGCAGAGATCAAGGGGGCACCGGGGAGCTGTTTTTT.

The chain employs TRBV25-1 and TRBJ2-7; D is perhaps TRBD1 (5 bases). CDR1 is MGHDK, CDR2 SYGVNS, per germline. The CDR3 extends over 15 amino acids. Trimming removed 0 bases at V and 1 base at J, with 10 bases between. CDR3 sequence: CASSEYKGISYEQYF. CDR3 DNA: TGTGCCAGCAGTGAATATAAGGGGATTTCCTACGAGCAGTACTTC.

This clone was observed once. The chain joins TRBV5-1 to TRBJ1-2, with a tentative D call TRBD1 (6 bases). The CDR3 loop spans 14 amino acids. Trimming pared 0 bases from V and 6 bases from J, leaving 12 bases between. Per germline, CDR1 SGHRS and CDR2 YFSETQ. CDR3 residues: CASSLVQGADGYTF. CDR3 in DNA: TGCGCCAGCAGCTTGGTACAGGGAGCGGATGGCTACACCTTC. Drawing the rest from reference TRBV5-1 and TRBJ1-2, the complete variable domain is KAGVTQTPRYLIKTRGQQVTLSCSPISGHRSVSWYQQTPGQGLQFLFEYFSETQRNKGNFPGRFSGRQFSNSRSEMNVSTLELGDSALYLCASSLVQGADGYTFGSGTRLTVV.

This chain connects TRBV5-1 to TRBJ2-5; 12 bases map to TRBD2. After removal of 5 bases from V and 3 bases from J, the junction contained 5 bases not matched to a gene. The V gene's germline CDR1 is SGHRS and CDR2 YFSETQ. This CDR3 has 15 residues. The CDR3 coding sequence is TGCGCCAGCAGACGAAGGACTAGCGGGGAAGAGACCCAGTACTTC. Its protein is CASRRRTSGEETQYF.

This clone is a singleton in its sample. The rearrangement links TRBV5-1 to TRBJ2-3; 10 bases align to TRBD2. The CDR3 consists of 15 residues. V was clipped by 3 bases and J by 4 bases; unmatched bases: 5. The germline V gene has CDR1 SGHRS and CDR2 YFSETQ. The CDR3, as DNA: TGCGCCAGCAGCTCTAGCGGGAGTGTCCCAGATACGCAGTATTTT. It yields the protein CASSSSGSVPDTQYF.

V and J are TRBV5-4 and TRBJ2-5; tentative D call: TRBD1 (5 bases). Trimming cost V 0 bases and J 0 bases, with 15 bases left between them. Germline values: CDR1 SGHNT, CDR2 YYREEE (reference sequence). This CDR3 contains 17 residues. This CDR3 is CASSLVGRSVDQETQYF. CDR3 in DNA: TGTGCCAGCAGCTTGGTGGGGCGGTCGGTAGACCAAGAGACCCAGTACTTC.

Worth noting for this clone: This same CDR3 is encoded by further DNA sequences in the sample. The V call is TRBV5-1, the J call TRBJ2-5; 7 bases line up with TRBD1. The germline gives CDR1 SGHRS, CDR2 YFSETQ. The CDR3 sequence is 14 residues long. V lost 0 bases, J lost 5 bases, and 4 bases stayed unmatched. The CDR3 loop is CASSLEGARETQYF. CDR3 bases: TGCGCCAGCAGCTTGGAGGGGGCCCGGGAGACCCAGTACTTC.

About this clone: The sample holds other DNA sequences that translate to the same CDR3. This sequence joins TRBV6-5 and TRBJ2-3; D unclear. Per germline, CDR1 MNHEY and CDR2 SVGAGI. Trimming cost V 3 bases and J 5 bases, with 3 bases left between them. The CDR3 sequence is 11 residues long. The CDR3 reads CASSYLDTQYF. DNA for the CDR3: TGTGCCAGCAGTTATCTAGATACGCAGTATTTT.

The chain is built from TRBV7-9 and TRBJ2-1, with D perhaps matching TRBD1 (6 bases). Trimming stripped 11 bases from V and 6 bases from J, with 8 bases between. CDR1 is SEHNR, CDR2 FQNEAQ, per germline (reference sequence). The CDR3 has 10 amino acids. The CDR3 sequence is CAWGPNEQFF. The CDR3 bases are TGTGCCTGGGGGCCCAATGAGCAGTTCTTC.

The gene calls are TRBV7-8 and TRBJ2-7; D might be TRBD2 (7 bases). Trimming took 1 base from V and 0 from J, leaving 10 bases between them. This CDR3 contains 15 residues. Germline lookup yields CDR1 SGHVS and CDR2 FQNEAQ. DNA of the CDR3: TGTGCCAGCAGCTTAGGGGGAGGGGGCTCCTACGAGCAGTACTTC. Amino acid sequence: CASSLGGGGSYEQYF.

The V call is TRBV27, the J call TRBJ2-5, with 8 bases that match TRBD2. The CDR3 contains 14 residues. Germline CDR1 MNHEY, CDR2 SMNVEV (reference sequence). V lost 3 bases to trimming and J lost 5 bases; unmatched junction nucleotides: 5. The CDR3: CASSFLGRGETQYF. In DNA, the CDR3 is TGTGCCAGCAGTTTTCTCGGGAGGGGGGAGACCCAGTACTTC.

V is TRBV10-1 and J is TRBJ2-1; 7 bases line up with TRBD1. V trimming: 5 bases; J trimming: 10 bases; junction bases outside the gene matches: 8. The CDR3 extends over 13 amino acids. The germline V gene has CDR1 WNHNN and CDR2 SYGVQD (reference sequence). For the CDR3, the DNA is TGCGCCAGCAGTCGCGACAGGGTGGGGGAGCAGTTCTTC. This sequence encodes CASSRDRVGEQFF.

The CDR3 DNA is TGCGCCAGCAGCTCCGGGGACAGCCCGAATTCACCCCTCCACTTT. Its protein is CASSSGDSPNSPLHF. V and J are TRBV5-1 and TRBJ1-6; 7 nucleotides agree with TRBD1. J lost 7 bases, V lost 3 bases, and 7 bases had no gene match. The CDR3 is 15 residues long. The V gene's germline CDR1 is SGHRS and CDR2 YFSETQ.

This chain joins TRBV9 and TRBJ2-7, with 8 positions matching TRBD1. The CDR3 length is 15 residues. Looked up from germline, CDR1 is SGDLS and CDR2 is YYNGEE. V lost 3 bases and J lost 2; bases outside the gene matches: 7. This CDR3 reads CASSAGQVQTYEQYF. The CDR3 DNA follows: TGTGCCAGCAGCGCGGGACAGGTTCAGACCTACGAGCAGTACTTC.

The CDR3 is CASSPGTGPDEQYF. The CDR3 bases are TGCGCCAGCAGCCCGGGGACAGGGCCCGACGAGCAGTACTTC. V is TRBV5-1 and J is TRBJ2-7; 9 bases are shared with TRBD1. J lost 5 bases, V lost 4 bases, and 7 bases had no gene match. Looked up from germline, CDR1 is SGHRS and CDR2 is YFSETQ. This CDR3 contains 14 residues.

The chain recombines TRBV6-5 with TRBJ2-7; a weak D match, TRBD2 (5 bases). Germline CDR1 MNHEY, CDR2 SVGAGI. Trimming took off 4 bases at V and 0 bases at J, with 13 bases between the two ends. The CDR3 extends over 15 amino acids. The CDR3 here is CASSFRRALSYEQYF. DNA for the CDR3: TGTGCCAGCAGTTTCCGGCGGGCGCTCTCCTACGAGCAGTACTTC.